Here is one T cell receptor beta chain with its context. Antigen unknown. The data are from a study of graft-versus-host responses after intestinal transplantation. Study-wide results and caveats: Recipient bone marrow held GvH clones, some seen earlier in ileum or blood.

Processed graft tissue released its intraepithelial and lamina propria lymphocytes. The repertoire was sequenced with immunoSEQ multiplex PCR; TCRdb's copy has only in-frame clones and lacks some. This table holds about 9,600 clones, 86% found once. Trimming shortened V by 2 bases and J by 1 base, and 18 bases separated the two germline ends. In germline, CDR1 is SQVTM, CDR2 ANQGSEA. This CDR3 is built from 16 residues. This chain connects TRBV29-1 to TRBJ2-7; D is possibly TRBD2 (6 bases). The sequencing here drew on ileum tissue, taken roughly 110 weeks after intestinal transplantation. This receptor was obtained from a human patient who received an intestinal transplant, so some T cells may come from the graft donor. CDR3 in amino acids: CSVEIPRGGKSYEQYF. For the CDR3, the DNA is TGCAGCGTTGAAATCCCCAGAGGCGGGAAATCCTACGAGCAGTACTTC.